These 21 T cell receptor beta chains were all obtained from the same sample, sequenced in a study of CD4 T cells in relation to SARS-CoV-2 and coronaviruses. CD4+ T cells from unexposed donors were obtained before the COVID-19 pandemic (2011-2018). CD4+ T cells were isolated from the cells after 10 days of culture. These receptors' targets are unknown. Here immunoSEQ multiplex PCR was the method, and the copy in TCRdb shows in-frame clones only, minus some. The sample has about 30,000 clones; 76% are singletons. Sequencing used CD4+ T cells from PBMCs, cultured in vitro. These receptors originate from a human donor in good health.

The CDR3 DNA reads TGTGCCAGCAGCCCCTCGACAGGGAGCTCGGCCATGCGGGTCCATGAGCAGTTCTTC. Translating gives CASSPSTGSSAMRVHEQFF. The rearrangement uses TRBV3-1 (or the pseudogene TRBV3-2) and TRBJ2-1, with 7 nucleotides matching TRBD1. V was pared by 4 bases and J by 8 bases, with 23 bases of the junction left unmatched. Germline V gene lookup returns CDR1 LGHDT and CDR2 YNNKEL (reference sequence). CDR3 length: 19 amino acids.

The CDR3 here is CARLQDRAYNEQFF. CDR3 in DNA: TGTGCCCGGCTCCAGGACCGGGCCTACAATGAGCAGTTCTTC. V and J are TRBV7-3 and TRBJ2-1; no definite D call. CDR1 is SGHTA, CDR2 FQGTGA, per germline. The CDR3 has 14 residues. V was clipped by 11 bases and J by 2 bases, with 16 bases between them.

This chain uses TRBV5-4 with TRBJ2-7; 9 nucleotides align to TRBD2. CDR3 size: 17 residues. CDR1 and CDR2 from the germline V gene are SGHNT and YYREEE (reference sequence). V was clipped by 1 base and J by 4 bases; unmatched bases: 12. CDR3 sequence reads: CASSLSSGGPIGYEQYF. In DNA form, the CDR3 reads TGTGCCAGCAGCTTGAGTAGCGGGGGCCCTATTGGGTACGAGCAGTACTTC.

J is TRBJ1-1 and V is TRBV11-3, with D maybe TRBD1 (6 bases). Between the trimmed V and J ends, which lost 5 bases and 1 base, there was a span of 11 bases. CDR3 length: 14 amino acids. Per germline, CDR1 SGHNT and CDR2 YENEEA. The DNA for the CDR3 is TGTGCCAGCAGCCGCCAGGGACAGAACACTGAAGCTTTCTTT. Amino acid sequence: CASSRQGQNTEAFF.

This clone was counted a single time. The J gene is TRBJ2-2, the V gene TRBV5-5; D gene ambiguous. V gave up 0 bases and J gave up 5 bases, with 8 bases separating them. The CDR3 covers 14 residues. Germline V lookup: CDR1 SGHKS, CDR2 YYEKEE (reference sequence). CDR3 in DNA: TGTGCCAGCAGCTTGGTGGGTATGACCGGGGAGCTGTTTTTT. The encoded protein is CASSLVGMTGELFF.

The CDR3 region has the DNA TGTGCCAGCAGTGAAGTGGCGGGGGGGAACACCATATATTTT. It codes for CASSEVAGGNTIYF. V is TRBV6-1 and J is TRBJ1-3; a possible D gene is TRBD1 (5 bases). Trimming took off 1 base at V and 7 bases at J, with 11 bases between the two ends. The CDR3 runs 14 residues. Germline V gives CDR1 MNHNS, CDR2 SASEGT.

This clone was counted a few times. This chain joins TRBV5-1 and TRBJ1-2; the match to TRBD1 covers 7 bases. From germline, CDR1 is SGHRS and CDR2 YFSETQ. The CDR3 is 14 residues long. V gave up 3 bases and J gave up 4 bases; unmatched junction bases: 6. CDR3 sequence (DNA): TGCGCCAGCAGCTCTGGACAGGAACGCTATGGCTACACCTTC. It is translated as CASSSGQERYGYTF.

CDR3 residues: CASSPGLRVRYNEQFF. The CDR3 region has the DNA TGTGCCAGCAGCCCTGGCTTGCGAGTCCGCTACAATGAGCAGTTCTTC. This sequence joins TRBV7-9 and TRBJ2-1; no reliable D call. Germline lookup yields CDR1 SEHNR and CDR2 FQNEAQ (reference sequence). This CDR3 region has 16 residues. The ends were cut back, 5 bases at V and 3 bases at J, with 17 bases in the middle.

The chain recombines TRBV5-1 with TRBJ2-5; 14 bases are shared with TRBD2. The CDR3 has 16 residues. Losses at the gene ends were 5 bases for V and 3 bases for J; bases not matched to a gene: 6. Germline V gives CDR1 SGHRS, CDR2 YFSETQ. CDR3 sequence: CASSWTSGGSKETQYF. The DNA for the CDR3 is TGCGCCAGCAGTTGGACTAGCGGGGGGTCCAAAGAGACCCAGTACTTC.

V gene TRBV5-1 combines with J gene TRBJ1-1; no clear D. The CDR3 has 15 residues. The germline CDR1 and CDR2 sequences are SGHRS and YFSETQ. V was pared by 0 bases and J by 6 bases, with 15 bases between. The CDR3 loop is CASSLEAGLKSEAFF. The CDR3 nucleotides are TGCGCCAGCAGCTTGGAAGCAGGATTGAAGTCTGAAGCTTTCTTT.

DNA of the CDR3: TGTGCCTGGAGCACCCGAAGGGGGGGCTCCCAGGGAGGGACCCAGTACTTC. Its translation is CAWSTRRGGSQGGTQYF. This chain links TRBV30 with TRBJ2-5, with D maybe TRBD2 (7 bases). The germline CDR1 and CDR2 sequences are GTSNPN and SVGIG (reference sequence). The CDR3 is 17 residues long. V lost 3 bases, J lost 7 bases, and 27 bases lay in between.

The V call is TRBV7-9, the J call TRBJ2-3; 10 nucleotides line up with TRBD2. Germline assignment: CDR1 SEHNR and CDR2 FQNEAQ (reference sequence). The CDR3 runs to 16 residues. The V gene end was trimmed by 0 bases and the J gene end by 6 bases; junction bases not matched to a gene: 6. CDR3 residues: CASSLARASGGDTQYF. CDR3 coding DNA: TGTGCCAGCAGCTTAGCGAGGGCTAGCGGGGGTGATACGCAGTATTTT.

The rearrangement joins TRBV9 to TRBJ2-7; 10 bases match TRBD2. V trimming: 3 bases; J trimming: 7 bases; junction bases outside the gene matches: 7. Germline V gene lookup returns CDR1 SGDLS and CDR2 YYNGEE. This CDR3 spans 14 amino acids. For the CDR3, the DNA is TGTGCCAGCAGCGGGACTAGCGGTTTGTCGGAGCAGTACTTC. Translating gives CASSGTSGLSEQYF.

This clone was detected a few times. The chain couples TRBV3-1 (or the pseudogene TRBV3-2) to TRBJ1-1; D remains ambiguous. This CDR3 spans 14 amino acids. The germline V and J ends were trimmed by 5 bases and 4 bases, with 14 bases remaining between them. The germline CDR1 and CDR2 sequences are LGHDT and YNNKEL (reference sequence). CDR3 region: CASSLGGLGTEAFF. The CDR3, as DNA: TGTGCCAGCAGCTTGGGCGGGTTGGGCACTGAAGCTTTCTTT.

The chain uses TRBV5-5 and TRBJ2-7; the match to TRBD1 covers 7 bases. Germline V lookup: CDR1 SGHKS, CDR2 YYEKEE (reference sequence). The CDR3 runs to 16 residues. Unmatched junction bases numbered 14, after V lost 6 bases and J lost 2 bases. The CDR3: CASTPSAGTETYEQYF. The DNA of the CDR3 is TGTGCCAGCACCCCATCAGCCGGGACAGAGACCTACGAGCAGTACTTC.

The chain has TRBV28 and TRBJ1-6; TRBD1 agrees at 7 bases. CDR1 and CDR2 from the germline V gene are MDHEN and SYDVKM. CDR3 length: 14 amino acids. V lost 6 bases, J lost 10 bases, and 9 bases stayed unmatched. CDR3 coding DNA: TGTGCCAGCAGACTCGGACAGGTAGAGTCACCCCTCCACTTT. This gives the protein CASRLGQVESPLHF.

CDR3 loop: CASSIENSAAQGYTF. DNA for the CDR3: TGTGCCAGTAGTATAGAAAATTCCGCGGCACAAGGCTACACCTTC. V is TRBV19 and J is TRBJ1-2; D not certain. Trimming left V 0 bases short and J 8 bases short, with 16 bases between. The CDR3 spans 15 residues. Germline V gene data show CDR1 as LNHDA and CDR2 as SQIVND (reference sequence).

CDR3 region: CASSLAIGTGPQETQYF. The CDR3 DNA sequence: TGTGCCAGCAGCTTAGCCATCGGGACAGGGCCGCAAGAGACCCAGTACTTC. V and J are TRBV7-9 and TRBJ2-5; 9 nucleotides align to TRBD1. CDR3 length: 17 amino acids. Trimming at V came to 0 bases and at J to 2 bases, leaving 7 bases not matched to a gene. Germline values: CDR1 SEHNR, CDR2 FQNEAQ (reference sequence). The full variable domain, in which reference TRBV7-9 and TRBJ2-5 provide the parts outside the CDR3, is DTGVSQNPRHKITKRGQNVTFRCDPISEHNRLYWYRQTLGQGPEFLTYFQNEAQLEKSRLLSDRFSAERPKGSFSTLEIQRTEQGDSAMYLCASSLAIGTGPQETQYFGPGTRLLVL.

CDR3 loop: CASRTGEFGNQPQHF. CDR3 coding DNA: TGTGCCAGTCGTACGGGGGAATTCGGCAATCAGCCCCAGCATTTT. J is TRBJ1-5 and V is TRBV19, with a weak D call TRBD1 (5 bases). The germline CDR1 and CDR2 sequences are LNHDA and SQIVND (reference sequence). The CDR3 length is 15 residues. Trimming took off 8 bases at V and 2 bases at J, with 16 bases between the two ends.

This chain uses TRBV11-2 with TRBJ2-2; 7 bases fit TRBD1. This CDR3 spans 15 amino acids. The V and J ends lost 8 bases and 3 bases, in that order; junction bases with no gene match: 9. The germline gives CDR1 SGHAT, CDR2 FQNNGV. The CDR3 loop is CASANRDRYTGELFF. The CDR3, as DNA: TGTGCCAGCGCCAATCGGGACAGATACACCGGGGAGCTGTTTTTT.

The rearrangement uses TRBV6-2 or TRBV6-3 and TRBJ2-5, with no clear D. CDR3 length equals 12 residues. V was trimmed by 5 bases and J by 4 bases, leaving 8 bases between them. CDR1 and CDR2 from the germline V gene are MNHEY and SVGEGT. The CDR3 spells CASSRSRETQYF. In nucleotides, the CDR3 is TGTGCCAGCAGTAGGTCTCGAGAGACCCAGTACTTC.